This entry is about one T cell receptor beta chain. Antigen specificity is unknown. This record comes from a study of radiotherapy plus CTLA-4 blockade in lung cancer. On the study more broadly: In 18% of patients, objective responses were seen; 31% had disease control. Overall study results and limits: Response, reportedly, was best predicted by interferon-beta along with early blood T cell clone dynamics. Expansion of tumor-derived TCR clones was observed in blood after radiotherapy plus ipilimumab.

This CDR3 has 15 amino acids. V was pared by 4 bases and J by 6 bases, with 17 bases between. In germline, CDR1 is MGHRA, CDR2 YSYEKL. Focal radiation plus CTLA-4 blockade with ipilimumab was given to patients with chemo-refractory metastatic non-small-cell lung cancer. Clones were sequenced by immunoSEQ multiplex PCR, and TCRdb holds only the in-frame ones, with some missing. The table includes 85,000 to 95,000 clones, around 83% detected once. Material: peripheral blood, obtained from a patient treated with radiotherapy plus ipilimumab. The V gene is TRBV4-1, the J gene TRBJ2-3; unclear D gene. The TCR comes from a human donor with non-small cell lung cancer that progressed on radiotherapy plus ipilimumab. The DNA for the CDR3 is TGCGCCAGCAGCCCCGAGGATCGGACCGCGGATACGCAGTATTTT. Amino acids: CASSPEDRTADTQYF.